Here is one T cell receptor (beta chain) with its context. What this receptor recognizes is not known. Within one base of it there is no much larger clone, and no base qualities were kept. The donors were healthy, HIV-negative adults who had no recently reported acute infections or vaccinations. All donors were Caucasian adults living in Nashville, Tennessee, USA. CD4+ T cells were enriched through magnetic negative selection, after which naive cells were positively selected on CD45RA and the remaining negative fraction served as the memory subset. Blood was collected by leukapheresis, and PBMCs were isolated by Ficoll-Histopaque density gradient centrifugation and then cryopreserved in liquid nitrogen vapor phase. Purity and quantity of every magnetically sorted T cell population were checked by analytical flow cytometry. From each sorted fraction, genomic DNA was isolated and quantified by UV absorbance on a Nanodrop 2000c.

The record originates from a study of shared clonotypes between healthy human individuals (dated by TCRdb to about 2020). For the wider study: The cohort included a few men and two women between 18 and 49 years of age. For each donor, CD4 naive and CD4 memory were each given three plates, CD8 naive was given two plates, and CD8 memory was given one plate. To estimate repertoire size and how much clonotype sharing occurs between individuals, the study deeply sequenced the blood TCR repertoires of several healthy adults. Libraries were prepared and TCR repertoires were sequenced by different laboratories using diverse techniques, in order to increase sequencing depth and limit assay-specific biases. Leukapheresis yielded between about 0.94 and 8.9 billion PBMCs per donor. Overall study outcomes, separate from this receptor: Sampling was restricted to blood, and TCR repertoires in tissue are likely to differ from TCR repertoires in blood. Pairwise subsampling led to the expectation that sequencing depth would affect the degree of clonotype sharing among donors. Compared with non-shared clonotypes, clonotypes shared by all four sorted-subset donors had higher generation probabilities. Because the study included a small number of donors, the genetic and exposure-history diversity represented was limited. Approximately 5% of naive CD4, around 3.5% of naive CD8, 2.3% of memory CD4, and 0.4% of memory CD8 clonotypes were shared across several donors. Rarefaction of sorted-subset datasets indicated incomplete sequencing despite the large sequencing depth. Estimated clonotype richness was generally larger for naive than for memory subsets.

Spanning cysteine to phenylalanine, the CDR3 consists of 19 amino acids. Left in the record is the CDR3 DNA by itself, 57 bases read in frame from the first base. In the germline V gene (reference sequence), CDR1 corresponds to SGHNT and CDR2 to YYREEE. Ends trimmed: V by 4 bases, J by 5 bases; bases unmatched to a gene: 11. Using the deep immunoSEQ assay, TCR CDR3 regions were amplified from genomic DNA by multiplex PCR. For each cell subset, the extracted genomic DNA was distributed evenly across all wells of several immunoSEQ 96-well plates, and each plate served as one replicate. Each replicate PCR for sorted subsets received 200 ng genomic DNA, equal to 30,000 or so T cell genomes. The purified libraries were quantified using a Qubit 3.0 fluorometer, sized with a Bioanalyzer 2100, and then quantified again using the KAPA Library Quantification kit. Every immunoSEQ 96-well plate was sequenced on a separate single-read 150-cycle Illumina NextSeq 550 flow cell. In the paper's pipeline: Because the immunoSEQ output held only junctional sequences and lacked quality scores, the filtering could not match the filtering applied to full-length reads. Sequences were annotated with PyIR, a Python wrapper for IgBLAST v1.9, using IMGT germline references to assign V/J genes and CDR3. Any read was removed if the V/J assignment was weak (E-value above 1e-6), the CDR3 was missing, or the read contained stop codons, out-of-frame junctions, or ambiguous translated residues. V3J clonotypes were defined as sequences sharing an identical inferred V gene, J gene, and CDR3 amino acid sequence. Percentage overlap between repertoires was computed as shared unique clonotypes divided by the size of the smaller repertoire. RTK rarefaction, the Chao1 estimator, and Recon v2.1 estimates of unobserved clonotypes were used to assess repertoire richness. Generation probabilities for all TCRbeta clonotypes obtained by the gDNA method from a handful of donors were computed using OLGA. TCRdb provides this immuneACCESS table in a form limited to in-frame rearrangements. Some clones are lacking; in checked studies, under half of them reflect an unresolved V gene, and why the rest are absent is not known. V and J calls and clone size follow that table, whereas D and trimming were derived from the DNA. The sample table shows more than 400,000 clones, and 90% to 96% are seen once. About 0.057% of the sample goes to the ten largest clones.

The TCR was taken from a woman in her 30s in good health. The specimen sequenced was naive CD4+ T cells sorted from blood. The cell subset or site label of this sample denotes: CD45RA+ positively selected. Rearrangement joined TRBV5-4 to TRBJ2-2; the central 16 bases match TRBD2. The DNA sequence follows: TGTGCCAGCAGCACACCGGGACTAGCGGGAGGGCCGGTGACCGGGGAGCTGTTTTTT. It specifies CASSTPGLAGGPVTGELFF.